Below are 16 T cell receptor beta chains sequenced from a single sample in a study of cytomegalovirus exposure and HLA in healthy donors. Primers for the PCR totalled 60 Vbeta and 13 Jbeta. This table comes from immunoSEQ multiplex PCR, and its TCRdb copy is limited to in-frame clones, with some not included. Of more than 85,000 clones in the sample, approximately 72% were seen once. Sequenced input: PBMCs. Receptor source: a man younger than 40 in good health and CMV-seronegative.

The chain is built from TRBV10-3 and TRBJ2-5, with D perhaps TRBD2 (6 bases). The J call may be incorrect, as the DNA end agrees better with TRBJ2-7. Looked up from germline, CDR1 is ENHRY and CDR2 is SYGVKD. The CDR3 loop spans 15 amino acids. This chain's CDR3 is CAIRASSDQSYEQYF. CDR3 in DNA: TGTGCCATCAGGGCATCTAGCGATCAATCCTACGAGCAGTACTTC.

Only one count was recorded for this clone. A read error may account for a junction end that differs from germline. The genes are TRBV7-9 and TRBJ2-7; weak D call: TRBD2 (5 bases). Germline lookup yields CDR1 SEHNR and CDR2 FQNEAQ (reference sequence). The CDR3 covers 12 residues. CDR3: CSSSPEGFEQYF. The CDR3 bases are TGTTCCAGCAGCCCTGAGGGCTTCGAGCAGTACTTC. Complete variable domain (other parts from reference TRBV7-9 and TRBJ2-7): DTGVSQNPRHKITKRGQNVTFRCDPISEHNRLYWYRQTLGQGPEFLTYFQNEAQLEKSRLLSDRFSAERPKGSFSTLEIQRTEQGDSAMYLCSSSPEGFEQYFGPGTRLTVT.

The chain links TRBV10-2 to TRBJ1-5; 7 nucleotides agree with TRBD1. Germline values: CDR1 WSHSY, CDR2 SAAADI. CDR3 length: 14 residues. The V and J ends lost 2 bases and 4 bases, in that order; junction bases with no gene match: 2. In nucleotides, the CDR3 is TGCGCCAGCAGTGAGAACAGGGGTAATCAGCCCCAGCATTTT. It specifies CASSENRGNQPQHF.

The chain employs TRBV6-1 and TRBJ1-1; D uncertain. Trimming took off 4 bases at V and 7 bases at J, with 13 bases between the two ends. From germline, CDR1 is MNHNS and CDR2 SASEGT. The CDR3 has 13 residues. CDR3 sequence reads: CASSGAGQIEAFF. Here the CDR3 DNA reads TGTGCCAGCAGTGGGGCAGGCCAAATTGAAGCTTTCTTT.

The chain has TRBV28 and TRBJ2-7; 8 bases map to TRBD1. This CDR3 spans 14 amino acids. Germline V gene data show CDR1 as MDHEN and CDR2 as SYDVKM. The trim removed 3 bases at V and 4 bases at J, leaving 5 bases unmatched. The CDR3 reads CASSLAGGRYEQYF. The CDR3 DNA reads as TGTGCCAGCAGTTTGGCAGGGGGCAGGTACGAGCAGTACTTC.

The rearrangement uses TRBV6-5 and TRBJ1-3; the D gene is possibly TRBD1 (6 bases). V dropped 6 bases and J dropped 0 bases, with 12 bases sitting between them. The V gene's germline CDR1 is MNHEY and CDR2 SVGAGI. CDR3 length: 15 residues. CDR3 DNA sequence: TGTGCCAGCAGGACAACAGGGCTCTCTGGAAACACCATATATTTT. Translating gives CASRTTGLSGNTIYF.

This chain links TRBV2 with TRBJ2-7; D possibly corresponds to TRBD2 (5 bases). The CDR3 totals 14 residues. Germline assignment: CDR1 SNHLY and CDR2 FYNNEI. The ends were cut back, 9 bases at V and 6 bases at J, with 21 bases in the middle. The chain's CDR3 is CAREVSPGLGEQYF. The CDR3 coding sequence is TGTGCCAGGGAGGTGAGCCCCGGTCTTGGCGAGCAGTACTTC.

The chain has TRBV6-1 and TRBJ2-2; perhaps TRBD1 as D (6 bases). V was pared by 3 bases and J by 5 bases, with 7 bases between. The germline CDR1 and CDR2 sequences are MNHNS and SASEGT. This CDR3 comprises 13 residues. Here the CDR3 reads CASSDRGTGELFF. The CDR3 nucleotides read TGTGCCAGCAGTGACAGGGGTACCGGGGAGCTGTTTTTT.

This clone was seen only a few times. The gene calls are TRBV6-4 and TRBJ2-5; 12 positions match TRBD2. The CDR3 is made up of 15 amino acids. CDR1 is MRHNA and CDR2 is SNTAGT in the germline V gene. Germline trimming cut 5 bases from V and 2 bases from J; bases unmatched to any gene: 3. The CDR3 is CASSPGTSGQETQYF. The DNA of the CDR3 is TGTGCCAGCAGTCCCGGGACTAGCGGGCAAGAGACCCAGTACTTC.

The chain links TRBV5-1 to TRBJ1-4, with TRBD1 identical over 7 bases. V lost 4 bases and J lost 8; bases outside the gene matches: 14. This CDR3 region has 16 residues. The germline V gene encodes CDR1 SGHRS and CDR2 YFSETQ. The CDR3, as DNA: TGCGCCAGCAGCCCCAATCCCTCAGGGGGGAGCGAAAAACTGTTTTTT. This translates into CASSPNPSGGSEKLFF. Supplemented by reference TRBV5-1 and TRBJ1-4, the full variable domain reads KAGVTQTPRYLIKTRGQQVTLSCSPISGHRSVSWYQQTPGQGLQFLFEYFSETQRNKGNFPGRFSGRQFSNSRSEMNVSTLELGDSALYLCASSPNPSGGSEKLFFGSGTQLSVL.

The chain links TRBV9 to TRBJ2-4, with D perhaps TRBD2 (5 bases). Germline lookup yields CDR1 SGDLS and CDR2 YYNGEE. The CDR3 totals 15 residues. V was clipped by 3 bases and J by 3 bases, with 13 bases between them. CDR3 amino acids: CASSAIEGGKNIQYF. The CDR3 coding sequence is TGTGCCAGCAGCGCCATTGAGGGTGGCAAAAACATTCAGTACTTC.

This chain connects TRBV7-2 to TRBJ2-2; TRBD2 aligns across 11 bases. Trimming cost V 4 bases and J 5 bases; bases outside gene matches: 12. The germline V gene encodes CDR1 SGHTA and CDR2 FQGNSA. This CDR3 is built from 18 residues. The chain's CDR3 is CASSSTVSGGARTGELFF. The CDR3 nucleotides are TGTGCCAGCAGCTCCACCGTTAGCGGGGGGGCGCGTACCGGGGAGCTGTTTTTT.

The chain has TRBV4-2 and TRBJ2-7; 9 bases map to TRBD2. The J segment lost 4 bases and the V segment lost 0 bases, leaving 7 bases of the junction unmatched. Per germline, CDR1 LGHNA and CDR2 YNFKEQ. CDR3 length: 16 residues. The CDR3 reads CASSQDQTSGKYEQYF. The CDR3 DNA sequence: TGTGCCAGCAGCCAAGATCAGACTAGCGGAAAATACGAGCAGTACTTC.

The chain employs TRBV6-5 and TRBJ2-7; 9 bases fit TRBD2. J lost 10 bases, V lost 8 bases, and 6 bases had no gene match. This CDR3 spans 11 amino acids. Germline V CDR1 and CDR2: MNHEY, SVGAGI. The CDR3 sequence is CASFASGTQYF. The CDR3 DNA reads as TGTGCCAGCTTTGCTAGCGGGACTCAGTACTTC.

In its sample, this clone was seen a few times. The CDR3 sequence is CASSQGGLGNTIYF. CDR3 coding DNA: TGTGCCAGCTCGCAGGGTGGGCTCGGAAACACCATATATTTT. The rearrangement links TRBV18 to TRBJ1-3; TRBD1 might be the D (5 bases). Trimming took off 6 bases at V and 4 bases at J, with 13 bases between the two ends. Germline V gives CDR1 KGHSH, CDR2 LQKENI. This CDR3 is 14 amino acids long.

The CDR3 bases are TGTGCCAGCAGTTACTCGGGACAGCGCTCCTACGAGCAGTACTTC. It codes for CASSYSGQRSYEQYF. The chain couples TRBV6-5 to TRBJ2-7; TRBD1 matches 7 bases. V shed 0 bases and J 0 bases; nucleotides not matched to a gene: 2. The CDR3 length is 15 residues. Germline V gene data show CDR1 as MNHEY and CDR2 as SVGAGI.